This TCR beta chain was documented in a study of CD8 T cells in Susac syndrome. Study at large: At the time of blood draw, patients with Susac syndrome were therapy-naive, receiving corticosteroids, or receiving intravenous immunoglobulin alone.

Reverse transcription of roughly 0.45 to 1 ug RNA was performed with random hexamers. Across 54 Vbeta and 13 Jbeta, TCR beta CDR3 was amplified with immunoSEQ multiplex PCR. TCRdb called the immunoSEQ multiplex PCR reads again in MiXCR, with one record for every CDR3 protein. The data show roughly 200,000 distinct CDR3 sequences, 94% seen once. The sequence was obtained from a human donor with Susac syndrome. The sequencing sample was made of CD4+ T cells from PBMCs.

CDR3 amino acids: CSANHGQGQETQYF. CDR3 sequence (DNA): TGCAGTGCAAACCATGGACAGGGACAAGAGACCCAGTACTTC. V gene TRBV20-1 combines with J gene TRBJ2-5; TRBD1 agrees at 8 bases. Germline lookup yields CDR1 DFQATT and CDR2 SNEGSKA (reference sequence). After removal of 6 bases from V and 2 bases from J, the junction contained 8 bases not matched to a gene. The CDR3 contains 14 residues.